This T cell receptor (beta chain) is drawn from a study of T cell responses to AZD1222 COVID-19 vaccine. Trimming left V 6 bases short and J 4 bases short, with 13 bases between. The germline V gene encodes CDR1 MNHEY and CDR2 SVGAGI. CDR3 length: 13 residues. This table comes from immunoSEQ multiplex PCR, and its TCRdb copy is limited to in-frame clones, with some not included. In the table there are some 88,000 clones, about 92% of which are singletons. The rearrangement joins TRBV6-5 to TRBJ2-7; the D is unclear. The clonotype comes from an adult in good health. The specimen comprised peripheral blood, sampled on day 0 of AZD1222 vaccination. CDR3 loop: CASSKGVYYEQYF. CDR3 sequence (DNA): TGTGCCAGCAGCAAAGGAGTGTATTACGAGCAGTACTTC.